These 2 T cell receptor beta chains were sequenced from one sample in a study of T-cell reconstitution after alpha-beta-depleted transplantation in children. TCRbeta library construction was performed incorporating unique molecular identifiers. MiXCR was run by TCRdb on the PCR reads, yielding one entry per CDR3 protein. The sample lists around 500,000 distinct CDR3 sequences; under 30% were seen once. Sequenced material: PBMCs, mostly from graft donor cells, taken 360 days after TCRalphabeta/CD19-depleted stem cell transplant. All receptors derive from a boy in the first two years of life who had a stem cell transplant for acute myeloid leukemia, so the T cells may come from the graft donor.

This clonotype appeared a few times. The V gene is TRBV12-3 or TRBV12-4, the J gene TRBJ1-2; possible D gene TRBD1, 6 bases. V lost 6 bases to trimming and J lost 2 bases, with 10 bases between them. This CDR3 region has 13 residues. CDR3 sequence reads: CASRGGQNYGYTF. The CDR3 bases are TGTGCCAGCAGGGGAGGACAGAACTATGGCTACACCTTC.

This rearrangement joins TRBV29-1 to TRBJ1-2, with D possibly matching TRBD1 (5 bases). The CDR3 length is 11 residues. Germline V gene lookup returns CDR1 SQVTM and CDR2 ANQGSEA. Trimming pared 6 bases from V and 8 bases from J, leaving 13 bases between. The CDR3 DNA reads as TGCAGCGTGACGGGACTTCCGGGCTACACCTTC. Its translation: CSVTGLPGYTF.